Shown below are 21 T cell receptor beta chains from a single sample sequenced in a study of shared T cell receptors in the human thymus. The table came from immunoSEQ multiplex PCR; TCRdb's copy has only in-frame clones and leaves some out. The data hold roughly 700,000 clones, with approximately 87% observed a single time. This sample also appeared in a second study, on human thymus T cells.

The sample consisted of thymocytes. The receptors here all came from a boy under three years old with a congenital heart defect.

The CDR3: CASSIPTGDLPYEQYF. The CDR3 nucleotides are TGTGCCAGCAGTATACCGACAGGGGACCTCCCTTACGAGCAGTACTTC. The rearrangement joins TRBV27 to TRBJ2-7, with 8 nucleotides matching TRBD1. This CDR3 is built from 16 residues. Germline V gene lookup returns CDR1 MNHEY and CDR2 SMNVEV (reference sequence). After removal of 5 bases from V and 4 bases from J, the junction contained 13 bases not matched to a gene.

V gene TRBV7-9 combines with J gene TRBJ2-7; 10 nucleotides agree with TRBD2. Germline V gene lookup returns CDR1 SEHNR and CDR2 FQNEAQ (reference sequence). V was clipped by 1 base and J by 3 bases; unmatched bases: 15. The length of the CDR3 is 19 residues. CDR3: CASSLGSALAGRSVYEQYF. The CDR3 DNA sequence: TGTGCCAGCAGCTTAGGATCGGCACTAGCGGGAAGGTCGGTCTACGAGCAGTACTTC.

This clone was observed a handful of times. The chain carries TRBV25-1 and TRBJ1-2; maybe TRBD1 (5 bases). Trimming took 8 bases from V and 7 from J, leaving 26 bases between them. The CDR3 loop spans 16 amino acids. Germline V gene lookup returns CDR1 MGHDK and CDR2 SYGVNS. The CDR3 DNA reads TGTGCCAGCGCCCCCCGGGCCGAAGGGGCGGTGAGTGGCTACACCTTC. Encoded protein: CASAPRAEGAVSGYTF.

This chain connects TRBV4-3 to TRBJ1-2, with 11 nucleotides matching TRBD1. Germline-derived CDR1 and CDR2 are LGHNA and YSLEER. This CDR3 has 16 residues. The V and J ends lost 4 bases and 9 bases, in that order; junction bases with no gene match: 13. The CDR3 loop is CASSPGQDRGLSSYTF. The DNA of the CDR3 is TGCGCCAGCAGCCCCGGACAGGACAGGGGGCTGAGTAGCTACACCTTC.

This clone was observed a handful of times. This chain links TRBV30 with TRBJ2-7; no clear D gene. The CDR3 covers 16 residues. Germline assignment: CDR1 GTSNPN and CDR2 SVGIG (reference sequence). The V end lost 3 bases, the J end lost 0 bases, and 18 bases lay between the germline ends. The CDR3 loop is CAWRQSSSNRSYEQYF. Here the CDR3 DNA reads TGTGCCTGGAGACAGAGTTCCTCAAACCGCTCCTACGAGCAGTACTTC. Drawing the rest from reference TRBV30 and TRBJ2-7, the complete variable domain is SQTIHQWPATLVQPVGSPLSLECTVEGTSNPNLYWYRQAAGRGLQLLFYSVGIGQISSEVPQNLSASRPQDRQFILSSKKLLLSDSGFYLCAWRQSSSNRSYEQYFGPGTRLTVT.

This chain links TRBV27 with TRBJ2-1; TRBD2 matches 8 bases. In germline, CDR1 is MNHEY, CDR2 SMNVEV (reference sequence). Trimming at V came to 6 bases and at J to 9 bases, leaving 10 bases not matched to a gene. The CDR3 is made up of 14 amino acids. The DNA of the CDR3 is TGTGCCAGCAGATCCGGGACTAGTCGAGTTGAGCAGTTCTTC. Translation gives CASRSGTSRVEQFF.

This chain uses TRBV4-1 with TRBJ2-7, with D possibly being TRBD1 (6 bases). Trimming removed 7 bases from V and 7 bases from J, with 14 bases in between. Germline V CDR1 and CDR2: MGHRA, YSYEKL. CDR3 size: 12 residues. The DNA of the CDR3 is TGCGCCAGCACCAACCCAGGGGAAGAGCAGTACTTC. Translated, it gives CASTNPGEEQYF.

This clone appeared a few times. The chain joins TRBV30 to TRBJ2-2; tentatively, D is TRBD2 (6 bases). The germline gives CDR1 GTSNPN, CDR2 SVGIG (reference sequence). V was pared by 0 bases and J by 1 base, with 9 bases between. CDR3 length: 15 residues. The CDR3 nucleotides are TGTGCCTGGAGTGTGGTGGGAGGGAACACCGGGGAGCTGTTTTTT. It yields the protein CAWSVVGGNTGELFF.

The CDR3 here is CASSLTTGFTEAFF. The CDR3 DNA sequence: TGTGCCAGCAGCTTGACTACGGGGTTCACTGAAGCTTTCTTT. This chain connects TRBV5-6 to TRBJ1-1; D is undetermined. CDR3 length: 14 amino acids. Trimming took off 1 base at V and 4 bases at J, with 11 bases between the two ends. The germline CDR1 and CDR2 sequences are SGHDT and YYEEEE.

The chain uses TRBV25-1 and TRBJ1-3; 9 nucleotides agree with TRBD1. Germline V gives CDR1 MGHDK, CDR2 SYGVNS. J gave up 0 bases and V 3 bases, and 6 bases lay outside the gene matches. The CDR3 covers 17 residues. CDR3 coding DNA: TGTGCCAGCAGTGAGCCCCGACAGGGGGACTCTGGAAACACCATATATTTT. Translation: CASSEPRQGDSGNTIYF.

The V gene is TRBV5-4, the J gene TRBJ2-1; 13 nucleotides align to TRBD2. The CDR3 has 17 residues. After removal of 3 bases from V and 0 bases from J, the junction contained 3 bases not matched to a gene. The V gene's germline CDR1 is SGHNT and CDR2 YYREEE (reference sequence). CDR3 residues: CASSSRTSGSSYNEQFF. The CDR3, as DNA: TGTGCCAGCAGCTCTCGGACTAGCGGGAGCTCCTACAATGAGCAGTTCTTC.

The chain links TRBV7-8 to TRBJ1-5; no firm D call. The CDR3 consists of 14 residues. Germline V gene data show CDR1 as SGHVS and CDR2 as FQNEAQ. Trimming removed 1 base from V and 4 bases from J, with 8 bases in between. CDR3 in DNA: TGTGCCAGCAGCTTAGGAGGAGGGAATCAGCCCCAGCATTTT. Translating gives CASSLGGGNQPQHF.

The chain has TRBV11-2 and TRBJ2-2, with TRBD2 as a possible D gene (6 bases). The CDR3 is 16 residues long. Germline loops: CDR1 SGHAT, CDR2 FQNNGV. Trimming cost V 1 base and J 4 bases, with 13 bases left between them. The CDR3 loop is CASSLVGAEGTGELFF. In DNA, the CDR3 is TGTGCCAGCAGCTTAGTCGGAGCGGAGGGCACCGGGGAGCTGTTTTTT.

The gene calls are TRBV27 and TRBJ1-1, with D maybe TRBD1 (5 bases). CDR1 MNHEY and CDR2 SMNVEV come from the germline V gene (reference sequence). The V gene lost 0 bases and the J gene lost 0 bases, with 17 bases spanning the gap. This CDR3 is built from 18 residues. The DNA of the CDR3 is TGTGCCAGCAGTTTATCCCGCGGTGGCAGGGCTATGAACACTGAAGCTTTCTTT. Its protein product is CASSLSRGGRAMNTEAFF.

The chain combines TRBV7-6 with TRBJ2-1; maybe TRBD1 (6 bases). The germline V gene encodes CDR1 SGHVS and CDR2 FNYEAQ. The CDR3 is 16 residues long. V lost 1 base and J lost 9, with 19 bases in between. CDR3: CASSLEGQGKRGEQFF. The CDR3 region has the DNA TGTGCCAGCAGCTTAGAGGGCCAGGGGAAGCGTGGTGAGCAGTTCTTC.

The J gene is TRBJ2-3, the V gene TRBV27; 13 nucleotides match TRBD2. The J segment lost 2 bases and the V segment lost 4 bases, leaving 12 bases of the junction unmatched. Germline loops: CDR1 MNHEY, CDR2 SMNVEV (reference sequence). This CDR3 comprises 19 residues. The CDR3 region is CASSSTNQGLAGITDTQYF. CDR3 nucleotide sequence: TGTGCCAGCAGTTCAACCAACCAGGGACTAGCGGGAATCACAGATACGCAGTATTTT.

V and J are TRBV19 and TRBJ2-7; TRBD2 agrees at 7 bases. This CDR3 is 15 amino acids long. V shed 5 bases, J shed 0 bases, and the junction held 7 bases outside the gene matches. Germline CDR1 reads LNHDA; CDR2 reads SQIVND (reference sequence). The CDR3 loop is CASSPSSGTSYEQYF. The CDR3 DNA reads as TGTGCCAGTAGTCCCTCTAGCGGTACCTCCTACGAGCAGTACTTC.

The V and J genes are TRBV27 and TRBJ2-1; D is unclear. The V and J ends lost 4 bases and 12 bases respectively, with 10 bases between them. The germline CDR1 and CDR2 sequences are MNHEY and SMNVEV (reference sequence). The length of the CDR3 is 11 residues. Written as DNA, the CDR3 is TGTGCCAGCAGTTGTGGAGTGGGGCAGTTCTTC. Amino acid sequence: CASSCGVGQFF.

The chain uses TRBV30 and TRBJ1-2; 10 nucleotides line up with TRBD1. The CDR3 totals 15 residues. Per germline, CDR1 GTSNPN and CDR2 SVGIG (reference sequence). Trimming cost V 1 base and J 0 bases; bases outside gene matches: 2. DNA for the CDR3: TGTGCCTGGAGTGCCGGGACAGGGGCTAACTATGGCTACACCTTC. The encoded protein is CAWSAGTGANYGYTF.

Concerning this clone itself: This specimen includes other DNA sequences encoding the same CDR3. The V gene is TRBV20-1, the J gene TRBJ2-7, with no clear D. Per germline, CDR1 DFQATT and CDR2 SNEGSKA (reference sequence). This CDR3 comprises 11 residues. Trimming left V 0 bases short and J 3 bases short, with 3 bases between. CDR3 in DNA: TGCAGTGCTAGAGACTACTACGAGCAGTACTTC. Amino acids: CSARDYYEQYF.

The rearrangement joins TRBV4-2 to TRBJ2-5, with 12 nucleotides matching TRBD2. V lost 3 bases and J lost 5; bases outside the gene matches: 7. CDR1 LGHNA and CDR2 YNFKEQ come from the germline V gene. CDR3 length: 16 residues. CDR3 bases: TGTGCCAGCAGCCAGCCTAGCGGGAGGGCCTTGGAGACCCAGTACTTC. This sequence encodes CASSQPSGRALETQYF.